This paragraph reports one T cell receptor beta chain. The antigen remains unidentified. The V and J ends lost 4 bases and 4 bases, in that order; junction bases with no gene match: 0. This CDR3 has 13 amino acids. Germline V gives CDR1 SGHDN, CDR2 FVKESK. This sample is drawn from a study of beta chain features in type 1 diabetes. Regarding the study as a whole: Researchers reported that naive, central memory and Treg TCRB repertoires appeared more similar in patients than in healthy donors. Across all four CD4+ subsets, people with type 1 diabetes showed modestly shorter TCRB CDR3s.

Reverse transcription of all isolated RNA meant that expressed TCRB transcripts were sequenced. Sequenced by immunoSEQ multiplex PCR; TCRdb stores in-frame clones only, minus some. The sample lists under 400,000 clones; approximately 12% were seen once. A heparinised blood draw that averaged around 100 mL was obtained once from each donor. Sorting based on CD45RO/CCR7/CD25/CD127/CD95/CD27 separated CD4+ naive, central memory, regulatory and stem cell-like memory cells. Sort purity for all populations was recorded as exceeding 98%. This sequence originates from a woman in her late teens or twenties with type 1 diabetes. V is TRBV14 and J is TRBJ2-7; 11 bases map to TRBD1. The sequenced material came from naive CD4+ T cells from blood. The CDR3 sequence: CASSRDRGYEQYF. CDR3 nucleotides: TGTGCCAGCAGCCGGGACAGGGGGTACGAGCAGTACTTC.